One sample yielded the 28 T cell receptor beta chains listed below, sequenced in a study of shared clonotypes between healthy human individuals. Naive CD8 cells lacked CD45RO, underwent positive selection for CCR7 and left out terminally differentiated effector memory CD45RA+ cells. Here immunoSEQ multiplex PCR was the method, and the copy in TCRdb shows in-frame clones only, minus some. Counted here are hundreds of thousands of clones, around 90% occurring once; the ten biggest clones make up approximately 24%. Sequencing was performed on naive CD8+ T cells sorted from blood. The receptors shown here come from a man aged 30 to 45 in good health.

The chain uses TRBV14 and TRBJ2-7, with D perhaps being TRBD1 or TRBD2 (5 bases each). V was trimmed by 4 bases and J by 6 bases, leaving 13 bases between them. The CDR3 is made up of 13 amino acids. The germline CDR1 and CDR2 sequences are SGHDN and FVKESK. CDR3 nucleotide sequence: TGTGCCAGCAGCCCCCCGGGGACCCCCGAGCAGTACTTC. It codes for CASSPPGTPEQYF.

For this clone: This sample includes further DNA sequences coding for the same CDR3. The CDR3, as DNA: TGTGCCAGCAGTTTACGGGGTTCCTACGAGCAGTACTTC. Translation gives CASSLRGSYEQYF. V gene TRBV27 combines with J gene TRBJ2-7, with a tentative D call TRBD2 (5 bases). This CDR3 is built from 13 residues. Deletions cut 2 bases from V and 1 base from J, with 6 bases between. From germline, CDR1 is MNHEY and CDR2 SMNVEV (reference sequence).

The chain employs TRBV14 and TRBJ1-2, with D hard to call. V lost 3 bases, J lost 2 bases, and 7 bases lay in between. CDR3 length: 13 amino acids. CDR1 and CDR2 (germline): SGHDN, FVKESK. CDR3 DNA: TGTGCCAGCAGCCAGACCGAGAACTATGGCTACACCTTC. Translated, it gives CASSQTENYGYTF.

This sequence joins TRBV5-1 and TRBJ2-3, with a possible D match to TRBD1 (6 bases). This CDR3 region has 15 residues. V dropped 2 bases and J dropped 4 bases, with 14 bases sitting between them. Germline assignment: CDR1 SGHRS and CDR2 YFSETQ. The CDR3 reads CASSLTTGWADTQYF. The CDR3 DNA reads TGCGCCAGCAGCTTAACCACAGGGTGGGCAGATACGCAGTATTTT.

Note on this clone: One end of the junction is discordant with germline, which a read error may explain. This same CDR3 is encoded by further DNA sequences in the sample. The chain uses TRBV7-8 and TRBJ2-2, with 10 positions matching TRBD2. The germline V gene encodes CDR1 SGHVS and CDR2 FQNEAQ. This CDR3 is built from 16 residues. The CDR3 protein is CASSLGTSGGMWGAVF. The DNA of the CDR3 is TGTGCCAGCAGCTTAGGGACTAGCGGAGGGATGTGGGGGGCTGTTTTT.

The chain uses TRBV6-5 and TRBJ2-3, with 8 bases fitting TRBD2. V shed 6 bases, J shed 3 bases, and the junction held 8 bases outside the gene matches. The CDR3 is 15 amino acids. CDR1 and CDR2 (germline): MNHEY, SVGAGI. CDR3 residues: CASSNRTSITDTQYF. In DNA, the CDR3 is TGTGCCAGCAGCAACAGGACTAGCATAACAGATACGCAGTATTTT.

For the CDR3, the DNA is TGTGCCAGCTCACTCTCCAGCGGGATAGTTGATGAGCAGTTCTTC. Its translation: CASSLSSGIVDEQFF. V usage is TRBV18 and J usage is TRBJ2-1; 7 nucleotides line up with TRBD2. Unmatched junction bases numbered 11, after V lost 4 bases and J lost 8 bases. Germline V gene sequence: CDR1 KGHSH, CDR2 LQKENI. The CDR3 is 15 amino acids.

The rearrangement joins TRBV11-2 to TRBJ2-7, with 7 bases fitting TRBD1. The CDR3 spans 14 residues. V lost 6 bases and J lost 3; bases outside the gene matches: 8. Germline lookup yields CDR1 SGHAT and CDR2 FQNNGV. CDR3 sequence reads: CASSRYTGDYEQYF. In nucleotides, the CDR3 is TGTGCCAGCAGTCGTTATACAGGGGACTACGAGCAGTACTTC.

V usage is TRBV9 and J usage is TRBJ2-3; 7 nucleotides agree with TRBD2. CDR3 length: 15 residues. J was trimmed by 5 bases and V by 4 bases; bases with no gene match: 10. Germline V gene data show CDR1 as SGDLS and CDR2 as YYNGEE. The CDR3: CASSSPSGVKDTQYF. The CDR3 nucleotides are TGTGCCAGCAGCTCCCCCAGCGGGGTCAAAGATACGCAGTATTTT.

This clone was seen a handful of times. The V and J genes are TRBV7-8 and TRBJ2-7; D unclear. The CDR3 contains 13 residues. CDR1 is SGHVS, CDR2 FQNEAQ, per germline. V was pared by 5 bases and J by 3 bases, with 11 bases between. CDR3 loop: CASSPAWGYEQYF. As DNA, the CDR3 is TGTGCCAGCAGCCCAGCTTGGGGCTACGAGCAGTACTTC. Combining the CDR3 with reference TRBV7-8 and TRBJ2-7 gives the whole variable domain GAGVSQSPRYKVAKRGQDVALRCDPISGHVSLFWYQQALGQGPEFLTYFQNEAQLDKSGLPSDRFFAERPEGSVSTLKIQRTQQEDSAVYLCASSPAWGYEQYFGPGTRLTVT.

In this sample, this clone turned up once. This chain links TRBV28 with TRBJ2-7; weak D call: TRBD2 (5 bases). Germline V CDR1 and CDR2: MDHEN, SYDVKM. The V end lost 7 bases, the J end lost 2 bases, and 12 bases lay between the germline ends. This CDR3 comprises 13 residues. Here the CDR3 reads CASTSGYPYEQYF. CDR3 DNA sequence: TGTGCCAGCACCTCGGGATACCCCTACGAGCAGTACTTC.

The CDR3 region is CAWDGELFF. In DNA, the CDR3 is TGTGCCTGGGACGGGGAGCTGTTTTTT. The rearrangement joins TRBV25-1 to TRBJ2-2; no clear D. V shed 11 bases and J shed 7 bases, with 5 bases lying between them. Germline-derived CDR1 and CDR2 are MGHDK and SYGVNS. This CDR3 has 9 amino acids.

V is TRBV4-1 and J is TRBJ2-7, with 8 bases identical to TRBD2. V lost 2 bases, J lost 3 bases, and 6 bases stayed unmatched. Germline V CDR1 and CDR2: MGHRA, YSYEKL. The CDR3 spans 15 residues. CDR3 sequence (DNA): TGCGCCAGCAGCCAAAGTGGGACTAGTCTCTACGAGCAGTACTTC. This codes for CASSQSGTSLYEQYF.

The rearrangement links TRBV7-2 to TRBJ2-7, with 13 bases matching TRBD2. The CDR3 runs to 15 residues. Trimming at V came to 4 bases and at J to 4 bases, leaving 4 bases not matched to a gene. The germline gives CDR1 SGHTA, CDR2 FQGNSA. The CDR3: CASSSGLAGRYEQYF. For the CDR3, the DNA is TGTGCCAGCAGCTCGGGACTAGCGGGGCGATACGAGCAGTACTTC.

V usage is TRBV11-2 and J usage is TRBJ2-1; 10 bases map to TRBD2. The CDR3 has 15 residues. Germline CDR1 SGHAT, CDR2 FQNNGV. V lost 4 bases and J lost 4; bases outside the gene matches: 4. The CDR3 loop reads CASSSGLAPYNEQFF. DNA for the CDR3: TGTGCCAGCAGCTCGGGACTAGCGCCTTACAATGAGCAGTTCTTC.

The chain employs TRBV5-1 and TRBJ2-1; the match to TRBD2 covers 7 bases. CDR1 is SGHRS and CDR2 is YFSETQ in the germline V gene. The CDR3 spans 14 residues. With V trimmed by 4 bases and J by 5 bases, 6 bases remained unmatched. DNA for the CDR3: TGCGCCAGCAGCCCCAGGGCGGGAGACAATGAGCAGTTCTTC. Protein product: CASSPRAGDNEQFF.

The chain's CDR3 is CASNQGLATYEQYF. The CDR3 nucleotides are TGTGCCAGCAACCAGGGACTAGCGACCTACGAGCAGTACTTC. This chain links TRBV28 with TRBJ2-7; 10 bases fit TRBD2. Germline-derived CDR1 and CDR2 are MDHEN and SYDVKM. J was trimmed by 2 bases and V by 7 bases; bases with no gene match: 5. The length of the CDR3 is 14 residues.

This sequence joins TRBV28 and TRBJ1-4; 7 bases agree with TRBD1. The CDR3 loop spans 14 amino acids. The V and J ends lost 6 bases and 7 bases, in that order; junction bases with no gene match: 8. Germline V gene sequence: CDR1 MDHEN, CDR2 SYDVKM. The CDR3 nucleotides read TGTGCCAGCAGCAAGACAGGGCCCCGTGAAAAACTGTTTTTT. Its protein is CASSKTGPREKLFF.

The chain employs TRBV6-1 and TRBJ2-7, with 8 bases matching TRBD1. V was pared by 4 bases and J by 3 bases, with 8 bases of the junction left unmatched. CDR1 is MNHNS and CDR2 is SASEGT in the germline V gene. This CDR3 comprises 15 residues. DNA of the CDR3: TGTGCCAGCAGTGTTTACCAGGGGGCGAGCTACGAGCAGTACTTC. Translated: CASSVYQGASYEQYF.

The chain links TRBV5-1 to TRBJ2-1; D remains ambiguous. Germline CDR1 SGHRS, CDR2 YFSETQ. The CDR3 sequence is 15 residues long. Trimming cost V 2 bases and J 3 bases, with 12 bases left between them. In DNA form, the CDR3 reads TGCGCCAGCAGCTTTGGATACTCTGGCTACAATGAGCAGTTCTTC. This gives the protein CASSFGYSGYNEQFF.

The chain uses TRBV11-2 and TRBJ2-5; 7 bases map to TRBD2. The CDR3 runs to 15 residues. With 5 bases clipped from V and 5 bases from J, the junction kept 11 bases outside the gene matches. Per the germline V gene, CDR1 is SGHAT and CDR2 is FQNNGV. CDR3 in amino acids: CASSEEFAGDETQYF. In nucleotides, the CDR3 is TGTGCCAGCAGCGAAGAGTTCGCGGGAGACGAGACCCAGTACTTC.

As to this clone: The sample holds other DNA sequences that translate to the same CDR3. The V gene is TRBV2, the J gene TRBJ2-7; TRBD2 matches at 10 bases. The J segment lost 4 bases and the V segment lost 10 bases, leaving 4 bases of the junction unmatched. Germline CDR1 reads SNHLY; CDR2 reads FYNNEI. CDR3 length: 12 amino acids. Here the CDR3 DNA reads TGTGCCACGAGGACTAGCGGATACGAGCAGTACTTC. Its translation: CATRTSGYEQYF.

The rearrangement uses TRBV4-1 and TRBJ2-7; the match to TRBD1 covers 9 bases. The CDR3 has 15 residues. The J segment lost 3 bases and the V segment lost 5 bases, leaving 8 bases of the junction unmatched. The germline CDR1 and CDR2 sequences are MGHRA and YSYEKL. The CDR3 DNA follows: TGCGCCAGCAGCGTTACGGGACAGGGTGACTACGAGCAGTACTTC. Translating it yields CASSVTGQGDYEQYF.

J is TRBJ2-1 and V is TRBV5-4; possibly TRBD2 for D (6 bases). The V and J ends lost 4 bases and 2 bases respectively, with 7 bases between them. CDR1 and CDR2 from the germline V gene are SGHNT and YYREEE (reference sequence). The CDR3 runs to 13 residues. The CDR3 DNA reads TGTGCCAGCAGCCGGACTACCTACAATGAGCAGTTCTTC. This encodes CASSRTTYNEQFF.

The chain is built from TRBV6-5 and TRBJ2-5; D is unclear. Trimming took 3 bases from V and 0 from J, leaving 14 bases between them. CDR1 MNHEY and CDR2 SVGAGI come from the germline V gene. This CDR3 has 16 amino acids. Written as DNA, the CDR3 is TGTGCCAGCAGTTATTTGGCAGGTGGGGACCAAGAGACCCAGTACTTC. Translated: CASSYLAGGDQETQYF.

CDR3 bases: TGTGCCAGCAGCCCCGCACAGGGGCAGGATCAGCCCCAGCATTTT. It is translated as CASSPAQGQDQPQHF. The J gene is TRBJ1-5, the V gene TRBV7-9; 7 bases fit TRBD1. The CDR3 length is 15 residues. Trimming at V came to 5 bases and at J to 5 bases, leaving 9 bases not matched to a gene. Germline V gives CDR1 SEHNR, CDR2 FQNEAQ (reference sequence). Looking up the rest from reference TRBV7-9 and TRBJ1-5 gives the full variable domain: DTGVSQNPRHKITKRGQNVTFRCDPISEHNRLYWYRQTLGQGPEFLTYFQNEAQLEKSRLLSDRFSAERPKGSFSTLEIQRTEQGDSAMYLCASSPAQGQDQPQHFGDGTRLSIL.

V gene TRBV7-8 combines with J gene TRBJ2-5; D could derive from TRBD1 or TRBD2 (5 bases each). Germline V gene lookup returns CDR1 SGHVS and CDR2 FQNEAQ. Trimming stripped 4 bases from V and 5 bases from J, with 11 bases between. The CDR3 has 13 amino acids. In DNA form, the CDR3 reads TGTGCCAGCAGCTGGGACCGCTGGGAGACCCAGTACTTC. This translates into CASSWDRWETQYF.

The chain links TRBV28 to TRBJ1-2; perhaps TRBD1 as D (5 bases). Germline CDR1 and CDR2: MDHEN and SYDVKM. V was clipped by 6 bases and J by 2 bases, with 13 bases between them. CDR3 length equals 14 residues. The CDR3 DNA reads TGTGCCAGCAGCATCGGGACGGAAAACTATGGCTACACCTTC. This gives the protein CASSIGTENYGYTF.